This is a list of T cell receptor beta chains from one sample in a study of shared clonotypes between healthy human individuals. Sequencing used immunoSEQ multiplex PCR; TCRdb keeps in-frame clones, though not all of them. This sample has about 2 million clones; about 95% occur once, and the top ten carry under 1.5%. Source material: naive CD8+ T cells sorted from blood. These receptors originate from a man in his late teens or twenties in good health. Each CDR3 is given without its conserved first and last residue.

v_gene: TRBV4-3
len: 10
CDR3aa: ASSQGETELF

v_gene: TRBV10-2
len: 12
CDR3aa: ASSESSIYNEQF

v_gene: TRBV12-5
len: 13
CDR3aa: ASGPGTGSTDTQY

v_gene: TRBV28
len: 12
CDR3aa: ASSLGVSTDTQY

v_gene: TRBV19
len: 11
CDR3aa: ASSIWTQETQY

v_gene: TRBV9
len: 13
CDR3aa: ASSVGGSSNYGYT

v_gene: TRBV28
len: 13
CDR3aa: ASSTMDRDNQPQH

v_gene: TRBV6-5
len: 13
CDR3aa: ASSYGAGVYNEQF

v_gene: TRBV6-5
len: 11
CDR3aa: ASSLGTNYGYT

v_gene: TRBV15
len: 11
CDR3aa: ATSRTGATEAF

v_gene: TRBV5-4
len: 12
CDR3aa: ASSLGLGNYGYT

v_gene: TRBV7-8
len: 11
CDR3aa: ASSRRGNYEQY

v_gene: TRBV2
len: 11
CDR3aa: ASREGHSETQY

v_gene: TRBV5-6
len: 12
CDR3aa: ASSLTDSTDTQY

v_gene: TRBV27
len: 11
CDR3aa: ASSRGGASEQY

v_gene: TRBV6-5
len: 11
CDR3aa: ASSLRGLGEQY

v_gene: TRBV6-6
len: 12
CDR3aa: ASSYGLPDSEQY

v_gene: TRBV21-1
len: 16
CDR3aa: ASSKALFGPTGNYGYT

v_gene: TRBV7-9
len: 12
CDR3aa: ASSSRMEAHEQF

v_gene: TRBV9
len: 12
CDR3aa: ASSPATGTYEQY

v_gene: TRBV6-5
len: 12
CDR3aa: ASSYDRGARGYT

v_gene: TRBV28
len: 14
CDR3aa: ASSATGDWSHHEQY

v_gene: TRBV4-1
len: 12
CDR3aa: ASSQVTGEDEQF

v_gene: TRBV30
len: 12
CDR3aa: AWSDLRGPYEQY

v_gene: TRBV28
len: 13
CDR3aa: ASSLWQGDNYGYT

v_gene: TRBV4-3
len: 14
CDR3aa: ASSQEGEGRGNTIY

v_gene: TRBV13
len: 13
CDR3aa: ASSSGGQGGTEAF

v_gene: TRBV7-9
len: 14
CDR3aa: ASRPRKGSMNTEAF

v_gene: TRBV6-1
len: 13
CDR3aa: ASSPYRGPNTEAF

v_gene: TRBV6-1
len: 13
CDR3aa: ATQAETGFGNEQF

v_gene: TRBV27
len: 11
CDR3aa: ASSLYEQNEQF

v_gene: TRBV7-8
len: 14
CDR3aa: ASRPYASLSTGELF

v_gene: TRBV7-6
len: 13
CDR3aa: ASSLASGVREKLF

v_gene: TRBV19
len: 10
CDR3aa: ACRTGSSPLH

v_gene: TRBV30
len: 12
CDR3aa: AWGAGGPNTEAF

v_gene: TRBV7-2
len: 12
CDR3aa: ASSSGPYNSPLH

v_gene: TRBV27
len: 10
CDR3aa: ASSDGTYEQY

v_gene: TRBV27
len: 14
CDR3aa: ASSPLAGGPTDTQY

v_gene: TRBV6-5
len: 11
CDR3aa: ASSYLGGGELF

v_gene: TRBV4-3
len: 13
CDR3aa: ASSLGTEGAYEQY

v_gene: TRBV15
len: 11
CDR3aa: ATSRGRRETQY

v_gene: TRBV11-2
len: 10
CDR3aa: ASYSEFGELF

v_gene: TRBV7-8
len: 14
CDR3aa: ASSLDGTGANYGYT

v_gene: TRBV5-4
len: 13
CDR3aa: ASSLAGGYGGELF

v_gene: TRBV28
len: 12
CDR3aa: ASSLWTGSYEQY

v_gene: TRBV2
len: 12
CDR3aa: ASRLGRILYEQY

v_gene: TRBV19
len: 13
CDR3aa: ASSPTGQGTGELF